A selection of T cell receptor beta chains follows, all from one sample in a study of T cell responses to AZD1222 COVID-19 vaccine. TCRdb keeps only in-frame clones here, not all; method: immunoSEQ multiplex PCR. The table lists over 35,000 clones, 80% of them singletons. The sample in question was peripheral blood, obtained 28 days after the second dose of the MenACWY control vaccine. All receptors come from an adult who received the MenACWY meningococcal vaccine as a control. Each CDR3 is given with its conserved first and last residue. Rows may omit the clone size; those that give it use once, few, many or a size class.

15	TRBV2	.	TRBJ1-6	CASSEALGGGSPLHF
17	TRBV19	.	TRBJ1-4	CASSRMGADGMNEKLFF
14	TRBV11-2	.	TRBJ1-2	CASSSLTKNYGYTF
14	TRBV11-2	.	TRBJ1-6	CASSFATSSSPLHF
13	TRBV19	.	TRBJ2-2	CASSTGLTGELFF
14	TRBV11-2	once	TRBJ1-5	CASSQGYSNQPQHF
14	TRBV6-5	.	TRBJ1-1	CASSSQGGSTEAFF
15	TRBV18	.	TRBJ1-4	CASSLVGSEGGKLFF
14	TRBV24-1	.	TRBJ1-2	CATSDRNVNYGYTF
14	TRBV5-8	.	TRBJ2-3	CATGTLAGVDTQYF
16	TRBV24-1	.	TRBJ2-5	CATSDLTFGGSETQYF
15	TRBV3-1/TRBV3-2	.	TRBJ1-3	CASSLVRASGNTIYF
16	TRBV5-3	.	TRBJ2-2	CARSLGLAENTGELFF
15	TRBV2	.	TRBJ1-2	CASSEGQGGSYGYTF
13	TRBV14	.	TRBJ1-1	CASSLLDRGSAFF
12	TRBV18	.	TRBJ1-5	CASSRGGEPQHF
15	TRBV14	.	TRBJ1-3	CASSYLRAHGNTIYF
13	TRBV11-3	.	TRBJ1-4	CASSLKDGGKLFF
15	TRBV11-2	.	TRBJ2-5	CASSLQGQPPETQYF
14	TRBV14	.	TRBJ1-6	CASSPAVYNSPLHF
14	TRBV11-2	.	TRBJ1-6	CASSFTTYNSPLHF
19	TRBV19	few	TRBJ2-1	CASSIRWGGKGLVNNEQFF
11	TRBV2	.	TRBJ2-1	CASTRDNEQFF
14	TRBV6-4	.	TRBJ1-2	CASSTTPGQGSYTF
14	TRBV18	.	TRBJ2-1	CASSPGTGSNEQFF